The next 29 T cell receptor beta chains were all read from a single sample in a study of vaccination and CD4 T cells after COVID-19. These receptors have no identified antigens. Sequenced with the Oncomine TCR Beta short-read assay was DNA taken from cultured CD4+ T cells. TCRdb recomputed calls from the PCR reads with MiXCR, one row per CDR3 protein. The profile shows some 20,000 distinct CDR3 sequences, approximately 53% of them singletons. Noted treatment: approximately 9-day PBMC culture with coronavirus spike peptide pools or control peptides (ViraFEST assay). What was sequenced was CD4+ T cells from blood, cultured in vitro. The receptor set was obtained from a human donor who had recovered from COVID-19.

The V gene is TRBV5-1, the J gene TRBJ1-2; 9 bases align to TRBD1. V shed 0 bases, J shed 5 bases, and the junction held 8 bases outside the gene matches. Germline assignment: CDR1 SGHRS and CDR2 YFSETQ. The CDR3 extends over 16 amino acids. The chain's CDR3 is CASSLEQGARSYGYTF. DNA of the CDR3: TGCGCCAGCAGCTTGGAACAGGGGGCGCGATCTTATGGCTACACCTTC.

The J gene is TRBJ2-3, the V gene TRBV6-2 or TRBV6-3, with 8 bases matching TRBD1. Germline CDR1 and CDR2: MNHEY and SVGEGT. V lost 6 bases to trimming and J lost 2 bases; unmatched junction nucleotides: 4. The CDR3 has 14 amino acids. CDR3: CASRRTGYTDTQYF. CDR3 nucleotide sequence: TGTGCCAGCAGAAGGACAGGGTACACAGATACGCAGTATTTT.

The rearrangement links TRBV4-2 to TRBJ1-1; no reliable D call. The CDR3 has 13 residues. V was pared by 1 base and J by 1 base, with 4 bases between. CDR1 is LGHNA and CDR2 is YNFKEQ in the germline V gene. The CDR3 sequence: CASSQGRNTEAFF. The CDR3 DNA sequence: TGTGCCAGCAGCCAAGGACGGAACACTGAAGCTTTCTTT.

This rearrangement joins TRBV7-9 to TRBJ2-1, with 11 positions matching TRBD2. J lost 4 bases, V lost 1 base, and 6 bases had no gene match. The CDR3 runs to 17 residues. Germline V lookup: CDR1 SEHNR, CDR2 FQNEAQ (reference sequence). CDR3 amino acids: CASSLVALAGGYNEQFF. The CDR3 nucleotides are TGTGCCAGCAGCTTAGTGGCTCTAGCGGGAGGTTACAATGAGCAGTTCTTC. The full variable domain, completed using reference TRBV7-9 and TRBJ2-1, is DTGVSQNPRHKITKRGQNVTFRCDPISEHNRLYWYRQTLGQGPEFLTYFQNEAQLEKSRLLSDRFSAERPKGSFSTLEIQRTEQGDSAMYLCASSLVALAGGYNEQFFGPGTRLTVL.

This clonotype was picked up a small number of times. The V call is TRBV19, the J call TRBJ1-1; 7 nucleotides line up with TRBD1. The CDR3 is made up of 14 amino acids. CDR1 is LNHDA, CDR2 SQIVND, per germline (reference sequence). J gave up 3 bases and V 5 bases, and 6 bases lay outside the gene matches. The CDR3 DNA follows: TGTGCCAGTAGTGACAGGGCTCGGGACACTGAAGCTTTCTTT. Encoded protein: CASSDRARDTEAFF.

The chain uses TRBV19 and TRBJ2-2; D is unresolved. There are 13 residues in the CDR3. The ends were cut back, 10 bases at V and 3 bases at J, with 12 bases in the middle. CDR1 and CDR2 (germline): LNHDA, SQIVND (reference sequence). CDR3 region: CATEGSYTGELFF. In nucleotides, the CDR3 is TGTGCCACCGAAGGGTCTTACACCGGGGAGCTGTTTTTT.

The sample holds a few counts of this clonotype. The chain has TRBV28 and TRBJ2-3; TRBD1 or TRBD2 may be the D gene (5 bases each). CDR1 is MDHEN, CDR2 SYDVKM, per germline. V dropped 5 bases and J dropped 2 bases, with 14 bases sitting between them. The CDR3 runs 15 residues. The CDR3 region is CASSLRDGYTDTQYF. The CDR3 DNA reads TGTGCCAGCAGTCTAAGGGACGGTTACACAGATACGCAGTATTTT. Variable domain in full (rest from reference TRBV28 and TRBJ2-3): DVKVTQSSRYLVKRTGEKVFLECVQDMDHENMFWYRQDPGLGLRLIYFSYDVKMKEKGDIPEGYSVSREKKERFSLILESASTNQTSMYLCASSLRDGYTDTQYFGPGTRLTVL.

This clonotype has just a few counts. The V call is TRBV6-5, the J call TRBJ1-3; D gene uncertain. The CDR3 runs 14 residues. With 0 bases removed from V and 0 bases from J, the gap between germline ends came to 3 bases. Looked up from germline, CDR1 is MNHEY and CDR2 is SVGAGI. The CDR3: CASSYSFSGNTIYF. Written as DNA, the CDR3 is TGTGCCAGCAGTTACTCGTTCTCTGGAAACACCATATATTTT.

V is TRBV19 and J is TRBJ1-2; possible D gene TRBD1, 6 bases. CDR3 length: 13 amino acids. The germline V gene has CDR1 LNHDA and CDR2 SQIVND (reference sequence). V lost 3 bases and J 4 bases, leaving 9 bases between the germline ends. The CDR3 DNA is TGTGCCAGTAGTATTGGGGGCGGCTATGGCTACACCTTC. Its translation: CASSIGGGYGYTF. Full variable domain (remainder filled in from reference TRBV19 and TRBJ1-2): DGGITQSPKYLFRKEGQNVTLSCEQNLNHDAMYWYRQDPGQGLRLIYYSQIVNDFQKGDIAEGYSVSREKKESFPLTVTSAQKNPTAFYLCASSIGGGYGYTFGSGTRLTVV.

This clonotype was observed a few times. The chain combines TRBV6-5 with TRBJ1-6; no clear D. Germline CDR1 and CDR2: MNHEY and SVGAGI. CDR3 length equals 13 residues. Between the trimmed V and J ends, which lost 0 bases and 11 bases, there was a span of 8 bases. This chain's CDR3 is CASSYSKQTPLHF. CDR3 nucleotides: TGTGCCAGCAGTTACTCGAAGCAGACACCCCTCCACTTT.

This clonotype occurred a few times. This chain joins TRBV12-3 or TRBV12-4 and TRBJ1-1; D remains unclear. The CDR3 has 13 residues. The V end lost 6 bases, the J end lost 1 base, and 9 bases lay between the germline ends. In DNA form, the CDR3 reads TGTGCCAGCAGGATAGGCCAGAACACTGAAGCTTTCTTT. This encodes CASRIGQNTEAFF.

The genes are TRBV20-1 and TRBJ1-5; D is perhaps TRBD1 (5 bases). Germline-derived CDR1 and CDR2 are DFQATT and SNEGSKA (reference sequence). V lost 6 bases to trimming and J lost 2 bases, with 14 bases between them. The CDR3 extends over 14 amino acids. CDR3 in amino acids: CSARDGGGNQPQHF. Written as DNA, the CDR3 is TGCAGTGCCCGAGACGGGGGTGGCAATCAGCCCCAGCATTTT.

V gene TRBV11-3 combines with J gene TRBJ1-2; 7 bases fit TRBD1. J lost 2 bases, V lost 5 bases, and 11 bases had no gene match. Germline V gene data show CDR1 as SGHNT and CDR2 as YENEEA. The CDR3 contains 16 residues. As DNA, the CDR3 is TGTGCCAGCAGCCCCGGGACAGAGAGACCAAACTATGGCTACACCTTC. It is translated as CASSPGTERPNYGYTF.

This chain links TRBV19 with TRBJ1-2; D is ambiguous. Trimming stripped 4 bases from V and 4 bases from J, with 10 bases between. CDR1 and CDR2 (germline): LNHDA, SQIVND (reference sequence). The CDR3 is made up of 13 amino acids. This CDR3 reads CASSRPVSYGYTF. CDR3 DNA: TGTGCCAGTAGTAGACCCGTGAGCTATGGCTACACCTTC.

J is TRBJ1-6 and V is TRBV7-2; tentatively, D is TRBD1 (6 bases). From germline, CDR1 is SGHTA and CDR2 FQGNSA. Trimming removed 5 bases at V and 7 bases at J, with 15 bases between. The CDR3 has 15 residues. CDR3 coding DNA: TGTGCCAGCAGCGATTGGACAGAGGAAAATTCACCCCTCCACTTT. Its protein is CASSDWTEENSPLHF.

The sample holds a few counts of this clonotype. This sequence joins TRBV20-1 and TRBJ1-3, with D tentatively TRBD1 (5 bases). This CDR3 spans 14 amino acids. Germline values: CDR1 DFQATT, CDR2 SNEGSKA (reference sequence). V lost 0 bases to trimming and J lost 15 bases, with 21 bases between them. DNA for the CDR3: TGCAGTGCTAGAGATGCAGGGACGGGGATAGGAACATATTTT. It is translated as CSARDAGTGIGTYF.

The chain uses TRBV20-1 and TRBJ2-7; 13 bases line up with TRBD2. The V gene's germline CDR1 is DFQATT and CDR2 SNEGSKA (reference sequence). This CDR3 contains 15 residues. V was clipped by 3 bases and J by 2 bases; unmatched bases: 4. In nucleotides, the CDR3 is TGCAGTGCTAGCTCCGGGACTAGCGGGACCTACGAGCAGTACTTC. Protein: CSASSGTSGTYEQYF.

This clonotype came up once. The chain joins TRBV20-1 to TRBJ1-2, with D perhaps TRBD1 (5 bases). The CDR3 covers 15 residues. Germline CDR1 and CDR2: DFQATT and SNEGSKA (reference sequence). Trimming shortened V by 0 bases and J by 6 bases, and 17 bases separated the two germline ends. CDR3 region: CSARDQWQGGNGYTF. In DNA, the CDR3 is TGCAGTGCTAGAGATCAGTGGCAGGGAGGAAATGGCTACACCTTC.

The genes are TRBV19 and TRBJ2-3; D gene unclear. This CDR3 is 13 amino acids long. Deletions cut 4 bases from V and 3 bases from J, with 8 bases between. CDR1 is LNHDA, CDR2 SQIVND, per germline (reference sequence). CDR3 sequence: CASSTHPTDTQYF. The CDR3, as DNA: TGTGCCAGTAGTACCCACCCAACAGATACGCAGTATTTT.

The chain uses TRBV2 and TRBJ2-5; the match to TRBD2 covers 7 bases. Germline V CDR1 and CDR2: SNHLY, FYNNEI. The V segment lost 2 bases and the J segment 1 base; nucleotides outside the gene matches: 10. The CDR3 sequence is 17 residues long. CDR3 in amino acids: CASSEISGLGGQETQYF. The CDR3 DNA reads as TGTGCCAGCAGTGAAATCAGCGGACTAGGAGGCCAAGAGACCCAGTACTTC.

This chain joins TRBV6-2 or TRBV6-3 and TRBJ2-2; either TRBD1 or TRBD2 may fit D (5 bases each). Trimming removed 1 base from V and 3 bases from J, with 21 bases in between. This CDR3 is built from 19 residues. Germline V gene lookup returns CDR1 MNHEY and CDR2 SVGEGT. The CDR3 DNA sequence: TGTGCCAGCAGTTACTGGGGGACCCCAGAGGCGGCTTACACCGGGGAGCTGTTTTTT. Translating it yields CASSYWGTPEAAYTGELFF.

The J gene is TRBJ2-2, the V gene TRBV7-9; D perhaps matches TRBD2 (5 bases). Per the germline V gene, CDR1 is SEHNR and CDR2 is FQNEAQ (reference sequence). Trimming pared 6 bases from V and 1 base from J, leaving 9 bases between. The CDR3 has 14 residues. DNA of the CDR3: TGTGCCAGCAGTAAGGACTTGAACACCGGGGAGCTGTTTTTT. This encodes CASSKDLNTGELFF.

The rearrangement joins TRBV7-3 to TRBJ2-2, with D perhaps TRBD2 (5 bases). Germline CDR1 is SGHTA and CDR2 is FQGTGA. Trimming removed 5 bases from V and 5 bases from J, with 9 bases in between. This CDR3 has 13 amino acids. The CDR3 coding sequence is TGTGCCAGCAGCGTCTCGGGGACCGGGGAGCTGTTTTTT. It specifies CASSVSGTGELFF. The full variable domain, with the rest looked up from reference TRBV7-3 and TRBJ2-2, is GAGVSQTPSNKVTEKGKYVELRCDPISGHTALYWYRQSLGQGPEFLIYFQGTGAADDSGLPNDRFFAVRPEGSVSTLKIQRTERGDSAVYLCASSVSGTGELFFGEGSRLTVL.

The chain uses TRBV18 and TRBJ2-7; TRBD1 agrees at 7 bases. The junction had 8 bases not matched to a gene; V was cut back by 2 bases and J by 4 bases. Germline CDR1 reads KGHSH; CDR2 reads LQKENI. The CDR3 sequence is 15 residues long. CDR3 DNA: TGTGCCAGCTCACCATCGACAGGGTTTCAATACGAGCAGTACTTC. Translated: CASSPSTGFQYEQYF. Full variable domain (rest looked up from reference TRBV18 and TRBJ2-7): NAGVMQNPRHLVRRRGQEARLRCSPMKGHSHVYWYRQLPEEGLKFMVYLQKENIIDESGMPKERFSAEFPKEGPSILRIQQVVRGDSAAYFCASSPSTGFQYEQYFGPGTRLTVT.

The genes are TRBV6-5 and TRBJ1-6; D ambiguous. There are 15 residues in the CDR3. Trimming shortened V by 0 bases and J by 8 bases, and 11 bases separated the two germline ends. In germline, CDR1 is MNHEY, CDR2 SVGAGI. The CDR3 reads CASSYSGDKDSPLHF. DNA of the CDR3: TGTGCCAGCAGTTACTCCGGGGATAAAGATTCACCCCTCCACTTT.

This chain uses TRBV20-1 with TRBJ2-3, with TRBD1 matching over 10 bases. Germline V gene sequence: CDR1 DFQATT, CDR2 SNEGSKA (reference sequence). The CDR3 length is 15 residues. Losses at the gene ends were 7 bases for V and 3 bases for J; bases not matched to a gene: 10. The CDR3 spells CSVGTGVRKTDTQYF. For the CDR3, the DNA is TGCAGTGTTGGGACAGGGGTTCGGAAGACAGATACGCAGTATTTT.

This clonotype was seen once. The chain couples TRBV30 to TRBJ1-5; D not certain. V lost 2 bases, J lost 1 base, and 9 bases lay in between. There are 14 residues in the CDR3. Germline V CDR1 and CDR2: GTSNPN, SVGIG (reference sequence). CDR3 in amino acids: CAWSSGLSNQPQHF. The CDR3 bases are TGTGCCTGGAGTTCGGGTTTAAGCAATCAGCCCCAGCATTTT.

The gene calls are TRBV5-1 and TRBJ1-1; 7 bases agree with TRBD1. Per the germline V gene, CDR1 is SGHRS and CDR2 is YFSETQ. This CDR3 region has 14 residues. With V trimmed by 4 bases and J by 4 bases, 7 bases remained unmatched. The CDR3 loop reads CASSRRQGLTEAFF. CDR3 coding DNA: TGCGCCAGCAGCAGGCGACAGGGACTCACTGAAGCTTTCTTT. Looking up the rest from reference TRBV5-1 and TRBJ1-1 gives the full variable domain: KAGVTQTPRYLIKTRGQQVTLSCSPISGHRSVSWYQQTPGQGLQFLFEYFSETQRNKGNFPGRFSGRQFSNSRSEMNVSTLELGDSALYLCASSRRQGLTEAFFGQGTRLTVV.

This clonotype was detected once. The rearrangement uses TRBV28 and TRBJ1-2; no clear D gene. The germline V and J ends were trimmed by 1 base and 6 bases, with 18 bases remaining between them. The germline V gene encodes CDR1 MDHEN and CDR2 SYDVKM. The CDR3 consists of 16 residues. The CDR3, as DNA: TGTGCCAGCAGTTTATTAGCCCCAATCGTGGAAGATGGCTACACCTTC. Translation gives CASSLLAPIVEDGYTF.